These T cell receptor beta chains were read from a single sample in a study of human T cells and chemical hapten exposure. TCRdb re-derived calls from the RACE reads in MiXCR, one entry per CDR3 protein. This table has 280,000 or so distinct CDR3 sequences, approximately 7.5% appearing once. The material sequenced was whole blood, taken in connection with sensitization to the hapten diphenylcyclopropenone (DPC). The receptors were gathered from a young man with alopecia areata. Some clones in this sample may be carry-over from other donors' samples. Each CDR3 is given with its conserved first and last residue. A D gene is named only where the DNA matches it firmly. Clone size is stated in some rows and not others, as once, few, many or a class when expanded.

CDR3aa: CASSPETGRNNEQFF
CDR3nt: TGTGCCAGCTCACCAGAGACAGGAAGAAACAATGAGCAGTTCTTC
d_gene: -
j_gene: TRBJ2-1
v_gene: TRBV18
abundance: few

CDR3aa: CSARSSGYTDTQYF
CDR3nt: TGCAGTGCTAGAAGTAGCGGATACACAGATACGCAGTATTTT
d_gene: -
j_gene: TRBJ2-3
v_gene: TRBV20-1
abundance: -

CDR3aa: CASSLKARVGAFF
CDR3nt: TGTGCCAGCAGTTTAAAAGCGAGGGTCGGAGCTTTCTTT
d_gene: -
j_gene: TRBJ1-1
v_gene: TRBV28
abundance: many

CDR3aa: CASSSSLGQPTNTEAFF
CDR3nt: TGTGCCAGCAGCTCATCCTTGGGACAGCCAACTAACACTGAAGCTTTCTTT
d_gene: TRBD1
j_gene: TRBJ1-1
v_gene: TRBV7-9
abundance: -

CDR3aa: CASSAPIAGGHGYTF
CDR3nt: TGTGCCAGCAGCGCCCCGATCGCCGGGGGGCATGGCTACACCTTC
d_gene: -
j_gene: TRBJ1-2
v_gene: TRBV7-8
abundance: -

CDR3aa: CASSAGQGTYNEQFF
CDR3nt: TGTGCCAGCAGCGCGGGACAGGGTACCTACAATGAGCAGTTCTTC
d_gene: TRBD1
j_gene: TRBJ2-1
v_gene: TRBV9
abundance: -

CDR3aa: CASSDNYGYTF
CDR3nt: TGTGCCAGCTCGGACAACTATGGCTACACCTTC
d_gene: -
j_gene: TRBJ1-2
v_gene: TRBV28
abundance: many

CDR3aa: CASNVGGYLSKNIQYF
CDR3nt: TGTGCCAGCAACGTAGGGGGGTATTTGTCCAAAAACATTCAGTACTTC
d_gene: -
j_gene: TRBJ2-4
v_gene: TRBV11-2
abundance: -

CDR3aa: CASSPGPTGELFF
CDR3nt: TGTGCCAGCAGTCCCGGACCCACCGGGGAGCTGTTTTTT
d_gene: -
j_gene: TRBJ2-2
v_gene: TRBV12-3/TRBV12-4
abundance: few

CDR3aa: CASSPDGNQPQHF
CDR3nt: TGTGCCAGCAGCCCAGATGGCAATCAGCCCCAGCATTTT
d_gene: -
j_gene: TRBJ1-5
v_gene: TRBV7-3
abundance: -

CDR3aa: CASSLDRQRNTEAFF
CDR3nt: TGTGCCAGCAGCTTAGATCGACAGCGGAACACTGAAGCTTTCTTT
d_gene: -
j_gene: TRBJ1-1
v_gene: TRBV11-2
abundance: many

CDR3aa: CASSRGLNTEAFF
CDR3nt: TGTGCCAGCAGCAGAGGCCTGAACACTGAAGCTTTCTTT
d_gene: -
j_gene: TRBJ1-1
v_gene: TRBV11-2
abundance: many

CDR3aa: CASSLAPPGVKGQPQHF
CDR3nt: TGTGCCAGCAGTTTAGCGCCCCCAGGGGTAAAGGGTCAGCCCCAGCATTTT
d_gene: -
j_gene: TRBJ1-5
v_gene: TRBV12-3/TRBV12-4
abundance: -

CDR3aa: CASSWQGTNEKLFF
CDR3nt: TGTGCCAGCAGCTGGCAGGGTACTAATGAAAAACTGTTTTTT
d_gene: -
j_gene: TRBJ1-4
v_gene: TRBV7-9
abundance: few

CDR3aa: CASVGFMNTEAFF
CDR3nt: TGTGCCAGCGTGGGCTTCATGAACACTGAAGCTTTCTTT
d_gene: -
j_gene: TRBJ1-1
v_gene: TRBV12-3/TRBV12-4
abundance: many

CDR3aa: CASSLALRDTQYF
CDR3nt: TGTGCCAGCAGCTTAGCGCTAAGAGATACGCAGTATTTT
d_gene: -
j_gene: TRBJ2-3
v_gene: TRBV7-2
abundance: few

CDR3aa: CASSLRFGTGRSGELFF
CDR3nt: TGTGCCAGCAGCTTACGCTTCGGGACAGGGCGTTCCGGGGAGCTGTTTTTT
d_gene: TRBD1
j_gene: TRBJ2-2
v_gene: TRBV7-2
abundance: few

CDR3aa: CASSLLAGGNGEQFF
CDR3nt: TGTGCCAGCAGCTTACTAGCGGGGGGGAATGGTGAGCAGTTCTTC
d_gene: TRBD2
j_gene: TRBJ2-1
v_gene: TRBV7-3
abundance: many

CDR3aa: CSAREQGAYTEAFF
CDR3nt: TGCAGTGCTCGAGAACAGGGGGCTTACACTGAAGCTTTCTTT
d_gene: TRBD1
j_gene: TRBJ1-1
v_gene: TRBV20-1
abundance: many

CDR3aa: CASSLAEGFHSPLHF
CDR3nt: TGTGCCAGCAGCTTAGCGGAGGGGTTCCATTCACCCCTCCACTTT
d_gene: -
j_gene: TRBJ1-6
v_gene: TRBV11-1
abundance: few

CDR3aa: CASRRSGTAFADYEQYF
CDR3nt: TGTGCCAGCAGGCGGTCCGGGACAGCCTTCGCCGACTACGAGCAGTACTTC
d_gene: TRBD1
j_gene: TRBJ2-7
v_gene: TRBV28
abundance: -

CDR3aa: CASSLARKDPNYGYTF
CDR3nt: TGTGCCAGCAGCTTAGCGCGGAAAGATCCCAACTATGGCTACACCTTC
d_gene: -
j_gene: TRBJ1-2
v_gene: TRBV7-9
abundance: few

CDR3aa: CASSDPGVSSYNEQFF
CDR3nt: TGTGCCAGCAGCGACCCAGGGGTTAGCTCCTACAATGAGCAGTTCTTC
d_gene: -
j_gene: TRBJ2-1
v_gene: TRBV12-3/TRBV12-4
abundance: -

CDR3aa: CASSLESGYGYTF
CDR3nt: TGTGCCAGCAGTTTAGAGTCCGGGTATGGCTACACCTTC
d_gene: -
j_gene: TRBJ1-2
v_gene: TRBV27
abundance: -

CDR3aa: CASSYPEARPSTDTQYF
CDR3nt: TGTGCCAGCAGTTACCCGGAGGCCCGACCTAGCACAGATACGCAGTATTTT
d_gene: -
j_gene: TRBJ2-3
v_gene: TRBV6-2/TRBV6-3
abundance: -

CDR3aa: CASSLGPSLGDTNEQFF
CDR3nt: TGCGCCAGCAGCTTGGGGCCCAGTCTTGGGGATACGAATGAGCAGTTCTTC
d_gene: -
j_gene: TRBJ2-1
v_gene: TRBV5-1
abundance: -

CDR3aa: CASSQGQGRYNQPQHF
CDR3nt: TGTGCCAGCAGCCAAGGACAGGGGCGGTACAATCAGCCCCAGCATTTT
d_gene: TRBD1
j_gene: TRBJ1-5
v_gene: TRBV7-2
abundance: -

CDR3aa: CASSSDTVGRAFF
CDR3nt: TGCGCCAGCAGCTCGGATACGGTCGGAAGGGCTTTCTTT
d_gene: -
j_gene: TRBJ1-1
v_gene: TRBV5-1
abundance: -

CDR3aa: CASSGSRDTPNNEQFF
CDR3nt: TGTGCCAGCAGCGGCTCCCGGGACACTCCTAACAATGAGCAGTTCTTC
d_gene: -
j_gene: TRBJ2-1
v_gene: TRBV13
abundance: few

CDR3aa: CASSTPRGGQETQYF
CDR3nt: TGTGCCAGCAGCACGCCTCGCGGGGGGCAAGAGACCCAGTACTTC
d_gene: TRBD2
j_gene: TRBJ2-5
v_gene: TRBV7-2
abundance: few

CDR3aa: CSVGMVRSDTEAFF
CDR3nt: TGCAGCGTTGGCATGGTCAGGTCAGACACTGAAGCTTTCTTT
d_gene: -
j_gene: TRBJ1-1
v_gene: TRBV29-1
abundance: few

CDR3aa: CASSFGGHNSPLHF
CDR3nt: TGTGCCAGCAGTTTTGGAGGGCACAATTCACCCCTCCACTTT
d_gene: -
j_gene: TRBJ1-6
v_gene: TRBV27
abundance: many

CDR3aa: CASSLSGLGYTF
CDR3nt: TGTGCCAGCAGCCTAAGCGGATTAGGCTACACCTTC
d_gene: -
j_gene: TRBJ1-2
v_gene: TRBV11-2
abundance: many

CDR3aa: CASSPLSGSYEQYF
CDR3nt: TGTGCCAGCAGCCCCCTATCCGGCTCCTACGAGCAGTACTTC
d_gene: -
j_gene: TRBJ2-7
v_gene: TRBV12-3/TRBV12-4
abundance: few

CDR3aa: CASSLVKVSHEQFF
CDR3nt: TGTGCCAGCAGCTTGGTTAAAGTTTCCCATGAGCAGTTCTTC
d_gene: -
j_gene: TRBJ2-1
v_gene: TRBV5-4
abundance: -

CDR3aa: CASSLFLVNNSPLHF
CDR3nt: TGTGCCAGCAGCTTATTCTTGGTTAATAATTCACCCCTCCACTTT
d_gene: -
j_gene: TRBJ1-6
v_gene: TRBV7-9
abundance: -

CDR3aa: CASRPQSLSEAFF
CDR3nt: TGTGCCAGCAGACCCCAAAGTCTATCTGAAGCTTTCTTT
d_gene: -
j_gene: TRBJ1-1
v_gene: TRBV7-2
abundance: -

CDR3aa: CASSQEGQGRTGELFF
CDR3nt: TGCGCCAGCAGCCAAGAAGGGCAGGGACGGACCGGGGAGCTGTTTTTT
d_gene: -
j_gene: TRBJ2-2
v_gene: TRBV4-1
abundance: few